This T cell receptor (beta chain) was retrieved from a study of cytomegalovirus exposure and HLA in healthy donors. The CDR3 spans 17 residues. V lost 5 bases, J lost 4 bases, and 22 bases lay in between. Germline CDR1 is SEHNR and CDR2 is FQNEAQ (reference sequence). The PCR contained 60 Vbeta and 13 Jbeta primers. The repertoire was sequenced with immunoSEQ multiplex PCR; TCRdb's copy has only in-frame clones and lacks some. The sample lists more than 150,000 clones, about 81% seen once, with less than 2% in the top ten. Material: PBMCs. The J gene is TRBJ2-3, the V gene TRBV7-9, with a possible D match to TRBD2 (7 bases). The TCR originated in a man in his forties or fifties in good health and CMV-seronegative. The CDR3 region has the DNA TGTGCCAGCAGCCCCGCCCCCGGAGAGGGGGGGGCAGATACGCAGTATTTT. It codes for CASSPAPGEGGADTQYF.